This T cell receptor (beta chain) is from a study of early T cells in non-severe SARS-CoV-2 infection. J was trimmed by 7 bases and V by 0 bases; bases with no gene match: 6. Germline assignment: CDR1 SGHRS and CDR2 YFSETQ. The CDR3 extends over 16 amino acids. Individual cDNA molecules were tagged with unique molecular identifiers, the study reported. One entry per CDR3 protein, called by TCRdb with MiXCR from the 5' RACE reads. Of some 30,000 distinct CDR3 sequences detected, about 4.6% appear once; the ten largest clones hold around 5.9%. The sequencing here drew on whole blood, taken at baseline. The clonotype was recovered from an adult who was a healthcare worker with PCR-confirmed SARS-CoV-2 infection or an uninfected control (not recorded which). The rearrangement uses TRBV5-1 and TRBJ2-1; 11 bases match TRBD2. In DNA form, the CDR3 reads TGCGCCAGCAGCTTGGGGGCCGGGACTAGCGGAAATGAGCAGTTCTTC. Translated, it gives CASSLGAGTSGNEQFF.